One sample yielded the 4 T cell receptor beta chains listed below, sequenced in a study of shared clonotypes between healthy human individuals. Only in-frame clones appear in the TCRdb table, and some are missing; sequencing was by immunoSEQ multiplex PCR. There are about 600,000 clones in the sample; 95% to 98% occur only once, and 0.045% to 0.07% lies in the top ten. The sample was naive CD4+ T cells sorted from blood. Described subset: CD45RA+ positively selected. The receptors here all came from a woman in her 30s in good health.

The chain recombines TRBV18 with TRBJ1-2, with D tentatively TRBD1 (6 bases). The CDR3 has 15 residues. V shed 3 bases and J shed 3 bases, with 14 bases lying between them. Germline V gives CDR1 KGHSH, CDR2 LQKENI. CDR3 nucleotides: TGTGCCAGCTCACCTCAAAGGGGGGACGACTATGGCTACACCTTC. It yields the protein CASSPQRGDDYGYTF.

The chain links TRBV10-2 to TRBJ1-2, with D hard to call. Trimming removed 4 bases at V and 4 bases at J, with 13 bases between. The CDR3 length is 14 residues. The germline gives CDR1 WSHSY, CDR2 SAAADI. In DNA, the CDR3 is TGCGCCAGCAGTGCCATATCGGGTTCCTATGGCTACACCTTC. As protein: CASSAISGSYGYTF.

The chain recombines TRBV19 with TRBJ2-3; D may be TRBD2 (6 bases). This CDR3 has 15 residues. The germline V gene encodes CDR1 LNHDA and CDR2 SQIVND (reference sequence). The ends were cut back, 6 bases at V and 0 bases at J, with 13 bases in the middle. The CDR3 DNA is TGTGCCAGTAGACCGCGCGGGGCTAGCACAGATACGCAGTATTTT. Translation gives CASRPRGASTDTQYF.

On this clone itself: The sample has other DNA sequences that encode this CDR3 too. The rearrangement joins TRBV18 to TRBJ1-1, with no clear D. Germline-derived CDR1 and CDR2 are KGHSH and LQKENI. Trimming removed 2 bases from V and 0 bases from J, with 4 bases in between. This CDR3 is 13 amino acids long. CDR3 bases: TGTGCCAGCTCACCAGGTATGAACACTGAAGCTTTCTTT. Its translation: CASSPGMNTEAFF. Looking up the rest from reference TRBV18 and TRBJ1-1 gives the full variable domain: NAGVMQNPRHLVRRRGQEARLRCSPMKGHSHVYWYRQLPEEGLKFMVYLQKENIIDESGMPKERFSAEFPKEGPSILRIQQVVRGDSAAYFCASSPGMNTEAFFGQGTRLTVV.